This T cell receptor (beta chain) derives from a study of cytomegalovirus exposure and HLA in healthy donors. Study-level information: About 84% of around 400 genotyped donors fell in the Caucasian-associated ancestry cluster.

Study outcomes and limitations: Some TCR beta chains (around 160 of them) were listed as cytomegalovirus-associated. DRB1 showed the most TCR associations and HLA-C the fewest in a later analysis, as rates varied by HLA locus.

On this clone: Its antigen is undetermined.

V shed 5 bases, J shed 4 bases, and the junction held 3 bases outside the gene matches. This CDR3 region has 13 residues. Germline-derived CDR1 and CDR2 are LNHDA and SQIVND (reference sequence). PCR primers comprised 60 Vbeta and 13 Jbeta primers. The table came from immunoSEQ multiplex PCR; TCRdb's copy has only in-frame clones and leaves some out. The sample has over 80,000 clones, approximately 72% seen once. This receptor was identified in a woman between 65 and 79 years old in good health and CMV-seropositive. The chain employs TRBV19 and TRBJ1-2; the match to TRBD1 covers 8 bases. The sequencing input was PBMCs. The CDR3 DNA is TGTGCCAGTAGTCCGACAGGGGCCTATGGCTACACCTTC. It is translated as CASSPTGAYGYTF.